The 27 T cell receptor beta chains below come from one sample, sequenced in a study of Ad26.COV2.S vaccination and SARS-CoV-2 variants. Treatment of the sample: over 15 received Ad26.COV2.S at low or high dose, single or two shots; 5 received placebo; per-sample allocation not given. Sampling occurred on day 63 after the first vaccine or placebo injection. Generated by immunoSEQ multiplex PCR, the TCRdb table keeps only in-frame clones and is missing some. This table has some 350,000 clones, approximately 87% appearing once. Here the sequenced sample was peripheral blood, taken in a trial of Ad26.COV2.S vaccine versus placebo. The receptor source for this set is a person between 18 and 60 years old who received the Ad26.COV2.S COVID-19 vaccine or a placebo.

The gene calls are TRBV12-5 and TRBJ2-5; D is unresolved. The length of the CDR3 is 16 residues. CDR1 is LGHNT, CDR2 FRNRAP, per germline. V lost 3 bases and J 0 bases, leaving 14 bases between the germline ends. CDR3 loop: CASGFNPDSHQETQYF. Written as DNA, the CDR3 is TGTGCTAGTGGTTTTAACCCTGACTCCCACCAAGAGACCCAGTACTTC.

The chain couples TRBV9 to TRBJ1-2; no reliable D call. CDR1 SGDLS and CDR2 YYNGEE come from the germline V gene. The CDR3 sequence is 14 residues long. V was shortened by 7 bases and J by 7 bases, with 20 bases between the two germline ends. This CDR3 is CASSLTQGISGYTF. The CDR3, as DNA: TGTGCCAGCTCCCTAACCCAAGGGATCAGTGGCTACACCTTC.

Written as DNA, the CDR3 is TGTGCCAGTAGTACGGGGTTCGATACGCAGTATTTT. This codes for CASSTGFDTQYF. The chain joins TRBV19 to TRBJ2-3; possible D gene TRBD2, 5 bases. Germline CDR1 is LNHDA and CDR2 is SQIVND (reference sequence). Trimming shortened V by 4 bases and J by 6 bases, and 8 bases separated the two germline ends. CDR3 length: 12 amino acids.

This clone was observed a few times. V is TRBV3-1 (or the pseudogene TRBV3-2) and J is TRBJ2-2; D is uncertain. The CDR3 sequence is 16 residues long. The germline CDR1 and CDR2 sequences are LGHDT and YNNKEL (reference sequence). Between the trimmed V and J ends, which lost 4 bases and 6 bases, there was a span of 18 bases. This chain's CDR3 is CASSPIDSVMAGELFF. The CDR3 bases are TGTGCCAGCAGCCCAATCGATTCGGTTATGGCCGGGGAGCTGTTTTTT.

The chain combines TRBV4-1 with TRBJ2-1; D is possibly TRBD2 (5 bases). There are 15 residues in the CDR3. Germline V gene sequence: CDR1 MGHRA, CDR2 YSYEKL. Trimming stripped 4 bases from V and 3 bases from J, with 13 bases between. The CDR3: CASSPGVVFYNEQFF. The CDR3 DNA sequence: TGCGCCAGCAGCCCCGGGGTGGTGTTCTACAATGAGCAGTTCTTC.

This clone occurred once. The J gene is TRBJ2-2, the V gene TRBV18; TRBD2 matches at 8 bases. The germline CDR1 and CDR2 sequences are KGHSH and LQKENI. The J segment lost 5 bases and the V segment lost 3 bases, leaving 11 bases of the junction unmatched. This CDR3 contains 17 residues. CDR3 nucleotide sequence: TGTGCCAGCTCACCCCCCGGGAGCGGGAGAAGAACCGGGGAGCTGTTTTTT. It specifies CASSPPGSGRRTGELFF.

The genes are TRBV7-2 and TRBJ1-3; 10 bases are a match to TRBD1. Germline V CDR1 and CDR2: SGHTA, FQGNSA. The CDR3 sequence is 16 residues long. J was trimmed by 8 bases and V by 6 bases; bases with no gene match: 13. CDR3 DNA sequence: TGTGCCAGCAGTCGCCAATCCGGGACAGGGGCGTACACCATATATTTT. This translates into CASSRQSGTGAYTIYF.

In its sample, this clone was seen a few times. The rearrangement uses TRBV27 and TRBJ1-4; D ambiguous. The CDR3 is 12 residues long. In germline, CDR1 is MNHEY, CDR2 SMNVEV (reference sequence). Trimming shortened V by 6 bases and J by 5 bases, and 7 bases separated the two germline ends. CDR3 region: CASSLPNEKLFF. DNA of the CDR3: TGTGCCAGCAGCCTTCCGAATGAAAAACTGTTTTTT.

This chain links TRBV7-2 with TRBJ2-1; possible D gene TRBD1, 5 bases. The V gene lost 4 bases and the J gene lost 5 bases, with 6 bases spanning the gap. The CDR3 spans 12 residues. CDR1 SGHTA and CDR2 FQGNSA come from the germline V gene. The CDR3 is CASSWGDNEQFF. Here the CDR3 DNA reads TGTGCCAGCAGCTGGGGCGACAATGAGCAGTTCTTC.

The V and J genes are TRBV6-5 and TRBJ1-1; D call uncertain. Trimming removed 6 bases from V and 1 base from J, with 6 bases in between. The CDR3 runs to 12 residues. Germline values: CDR1 MNHEY, CDR2 SVGAGI. As DNA, the CDR3 is TGTGCCAGCAGCCCGGGGAACACTGAAGCTTTCTTT. Its protein is CASSPGNTEAFF.

The V gene is TRBV30, the J gene TRBJ2-3; weak D call: TRBD2 (6 bases). Looked up from germline, CDR1 is GTSNPN and CDR2 is SVGIG (reference sequence). The CDR3 sequence is 13 residues long. With 5 bases removed from V and 4 bases from J, the gap between germline ends came to 13 bases. CDR3 loop: CAWDRDSPDTQYF. CDR3 in DNA: TGTGCCTGGGACCGGGACTCCCCAGATACGCAGTATTTT.

The genes are TRBV27 and TRBJ2-7; unclear D gene. CDR3 length: 17 residues. Per germline, CDR1 MNHEY and CDR2 SMNVEV (reference sequence). The germline V and J ends were trimmed by 4 bases and 3 bases, with 22 bases remaining between them. The DNA of the CDR3 is TGTGCCAGCAGTTCCCTTTTTTCACCCTGGAAGGGCTACGAGCAGTACGTC. Its protein is CASSSLFSPWKGYEQYV.

The V and J genes are TRBV2 and TRBJ1-4; a weak D match, TRBD1 (6 bases). V gave up 7 bases and J gave up 8 bases, with 26 bases separating them. There are 17 residues in the CDR3. Germline loops: CDR1 SNHLY, CDR2 FYNNEI. The CDR3 DNA follows: TGTGCCAGCACCCGAGACAGGATGACCCCCGAAGGGGAAAAACTGTTTTTT. It yields the protein CASTRDRMTPEGEKLFF.

As for this clone: In the same sample, other DNA sequences code for this CDR3. The V and J genes are TRBV4-3 and TRBJ2-5; 11 positions agree with TRBD2. CDR1 and CDR2 from the germline V gene are LGHNA and YSLEER. V was pared by 4 bases and J by 2 bases, with 3 bases of the junction left unmatched. The CDR3 has 15 residues. The CDR3 protein is CASSPGTSGQETQYF. In nucleotides, the CDR3 is TGCGCCAGCAGCCCCGGGACTAGCGGTCAAGAGACCCAGTACTTC.

The rearrangement links TRBV19 to TRBJ1-2; tentative D call: TRBD1 (5 bases). The V end was cut by 4 bases, the J end by 5 bases, with 11 bases between. This CDR3 is built from 13 residues. Germline V gene sequence: CDR1 LNHDA, CDR2 SQIVND (reference sequence). CDR3 bases: TGTGCCAGTAGTAGAGCAGGGTCGTATGGCTACACCTTC. Protein sequence: CASSRAGSYGYTF. Using reference TRBV19 and TRBJ1-2 for the parts outside the CDR3, the full variable domain is DGGITQSPKYLFRKEGQNVTLSCEQNLNHDAMYWYRQDPGQGLRLIYYSQIVNDFQKGDIAEGYSVSREKKESFPLTVTSAQKNPTAFYLCASSRAGSYGYTFGSGTRLTVV.

J is TRBJ2-5 and V is TRBV30, with 11 nucleotides matching TRBD2. J was trimmed by 4 bases and V by 1 base; bases with no gene match: 5. The CDR3 length is 15 residues. Per germline, CDR1 GTSNPN and CDR2 SVGIG (reference sequence). The CDR3 sequence: CAWSGFGLAGETQYF. CDR3 in DNA: TGTGCCTGGAGTGGATTCGGACTAGCGGGAGAGACCCAGTACTTC.

This clone was recorded once. This sequence joins TRBV7-2 and TRBJ2-7, with 7 positions matching TRBD2. From germline, CDR1 is SGHTA and CDR2 FQGNSA. CDR3 length: 15 residues. V was clipped by 3 bases and J by 0 bases; unmatched bases: 5. The CDR3 region is CASSLGGEGSYEQYV. Written as DNA, the CDR3 is TGTGCCAGCAGCTTGGGGGGGGAGGGCTCCTACGAGCAGTACGTC.

The chain combines TRBV4-3 with TRBJ2-1; 7 nucleotides line up with TRBD1. This CDR3 has 15 amino acids. V shed 4 bases and J 6 bases; nucleotides not matched to a gene: 9. Per the germline V gene, CDR1 is LGHNA and CDR2 is YSLEER. CDR3 in amino acids: CASSPTVAGGNEQFF. The CDR3 region has the DNA TGCGCCAGCAGCCCGACAGTCGCAGGGGGCAATGAGCAGTTCTTC.

V gene TRBV7-9 combines with J gene TRBJ1-1, with D unclear. V dropped 6 bases and J dropped 4 bases, with 24 bases sitting between them. CDR3 length equals 17 residues. Germline V gene data show CDR1 as SEHNR and CDR2 as FQNEAQ (reference sequence). The CDR3 reads CASSSLILTESSTEAFF. CDR3 in DNA: TGTGCCAGCAGTTCATTAATCCTTACCGAGTCTAGCACTGAAGCTTTCTTT.

V usage is TRBV6-5 and J usage is TRBJ1-2, with TRBD1 matching 10 bases. Germline trimming cut 4 bases from V and 4 bases from J; bases unmatched to any gene: 3. This CDR3 is built from 14 residues. From germline, CDR1 is MNHEY and CDR2 SVGAGI. The CDR3 coding sequence is TGTGCCAGCAGTTCGGACAGGGGGTTCTATGGCTACACCTTC. It yields the protein CASSSDRGFYGYTF.

This clone was counted between two and nine times. The chain employs TRBV10-1 and TRBJ2-5; 15 positions agree with TRBD2. V gave up 6 bases and J gave up 10 bases; unmatched junction bases: 3. Germline V CDR1 and CDR2: WNHNN, SYGVQD (reference sequence). The length of the CDR3 is 13 residues. The chain's CDR3 is CASSWTSGGGQYF. CDR3 coding DNA: TGCGCCAGCAGCTGGACTAGCGGGGGGGGCCAGTACTTC.

The chain joins TRBV5-8 to TRBJ2-1, with unresolved D. Germline CDR1 reads SGHTS; CDR2 reads YDEGEE. The CDR3 is made up of 13 amino acids. V was shortened by 0 bases and J by 5 bases, with 6 bases between the two germline ends. The CDR3 is CASSLGPNNEQFF. As DNA, the CDR3 is TGTGCCAGCAGCTTGGGCCCGAACAATGAGCAGTTCTTC.

This chain joins TRBV6-2 or TRBV6-3 and TRBJ1-1, with 9 bases aligning to TRBD1. Germline values: CDR1 MNHEY, CDR2 SVGEGT. The CDR3 is 14 amino acids. J was trimmed by 5 bases and V by 6 bases; bases with no gene match: 7. The CDR3 sequence is CASSHRGLGTEAFF. In DNA form, the CDR3 reads TGTGCCAGCAGCCACAGGGGGCTAGGAACTGAAGCTTTCTTT.

This chain connects TRBV7-2 to TRBJ1-4; 7 nucleotides match TRBD1. CDR1 and CDR2 from the germline V gene are SGHTA and FQGNSA. The V gene end was trimmed by 5 bases and the J gene end by 4 bases; junction bases not matched to a gene: 10. The CDR3 is 16 amino acids. In nucleotides, the CDR3 is TGTGCCAGCAGCCCCTCCACAGGGGCCAATAATGAAAAACTGTTTTTT. This encodes CASSPSTGANNEKLFF.

This rearrangement joins TRBV11-1 to TRBJ1-2; D is uncertain. The V end was cut by 6 bases, the J end by 8 bases, with 16 bases between. This CDR3 region has 13 residues. Germline values: CDR1 SGHAT, CDR2 FQDESV (reference sequence). Here the CDR3 DNA reads TGTGCCAGCAGTTATTCCTTATCCTACGGCTACACCTTC. Translating gives CASSYSLSYGYTF.

In the case of this clone: The same CDR3 arises from other DNA sequences in this sample as well. This sequence joins TRBV27 and TRBJ1-1; possible D gene TRBD1, 5 bases. The CDR3 is made up of 13 amino acids. Germline V lookup: CDR1 MNHEY, CDR2 SMNVEV (reference sequence). V lost 8 bases and J lost 0, with 10 bases in between. The CDR3 nucleotides are TGTGCCAGCCGGGGACGGATGAACACTGAAGCTTTCTTT. It translates to CASRGRMNTEAFF.

The chain is built from TRBV7-2 and TRBJ1-2; D remains unclear. Per germline, CDR1 SGHTA and CDR2 FQGNSA. Trimming removed 4 bases at V and 3 bases at J, with 6 bases between. This CDR3 has 12 residues. The CDR3 sequence: CASSSDHYGYTF. The DNA of the CDR3 is TGTGCCAGCAGCTCGGACCACTATGGCTACACCTTC.